This T cell receptor (beta chain) was sequenced in a study of blood T cell repertoires in COVID-19. About the research overall: The United States, Italy and Spain were the sources of the acute and convalescent COVID-19 samples.

Per the original data handling: Nucleated cell counts were estimated from reference gene primer amplification. Measured with immunoSEQ multiplex PCR; TCRdb has only the in-frame clones, and not every one. That table gives V, J and clone size, and the DNA gave D and trimming. Of a few hundred thousand clones detected, over 85% appear once; the ten largest clones hold less than 3.5%. The germline V and J ends were trimmed by 0 bases and 3 bases, with 13 bases remaining between them. Germline values: CDR1 SGHRS, CDR2 YFSETQ. The CDR3 sequence is 16 residues long. A COVID-19 case had been met by exposed participants during the 2 weeks before study entry.

The source of this sequence is a woman aged 45-60 years who had been exposed to COVID-19. This chain uses TRBV5-1 with TRBJ1-3; D gene ambiguous. Sequencing was done on a sample of PBMCs or T cells enriched from blood (not recorded which). The CDR3 coding sequence is TGCGCCAGCAGCTTGGGCCTCCCCGAGGTTGGAAACACCATATATTTT. Amino acids: CASSLGLPEVGNTIYF.